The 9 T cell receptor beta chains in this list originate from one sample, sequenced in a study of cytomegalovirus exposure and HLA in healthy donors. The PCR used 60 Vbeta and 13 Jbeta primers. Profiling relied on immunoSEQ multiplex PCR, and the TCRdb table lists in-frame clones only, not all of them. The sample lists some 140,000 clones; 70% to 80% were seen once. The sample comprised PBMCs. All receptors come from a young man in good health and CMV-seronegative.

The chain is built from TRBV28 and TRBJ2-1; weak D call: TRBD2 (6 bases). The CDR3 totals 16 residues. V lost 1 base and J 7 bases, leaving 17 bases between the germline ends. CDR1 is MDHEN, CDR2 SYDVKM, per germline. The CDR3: CASSLSPPGLKNEQFF. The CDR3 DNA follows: TGTGCCAGCAGTTTATCCCCCCCGGGACTGAAGAATGAGCAGTTCTTC.

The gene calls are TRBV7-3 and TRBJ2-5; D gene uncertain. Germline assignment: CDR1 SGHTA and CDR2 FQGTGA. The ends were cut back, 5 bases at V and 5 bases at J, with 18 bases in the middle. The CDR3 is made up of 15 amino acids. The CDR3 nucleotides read TGTGCCAGCAGCCCTACTCCCGGGTCGGTGGAGACCCAGTACTTC. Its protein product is CASSPTPGSVETQYF. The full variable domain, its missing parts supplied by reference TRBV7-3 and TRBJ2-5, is GAGVSQTPSNKVTEKGKYVELRCDPISGHTALYWYRQSLGQGPEFLIYFQGTGAADDSGLPNDRFFAVRPEGSVSTLKIQRTERGDSAVYLCASSPTPGSVETQYFGPGTRLLVL.

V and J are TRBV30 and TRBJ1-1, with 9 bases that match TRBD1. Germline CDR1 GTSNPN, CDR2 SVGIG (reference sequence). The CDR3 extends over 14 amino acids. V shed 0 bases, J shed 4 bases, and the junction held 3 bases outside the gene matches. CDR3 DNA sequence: TGTGCCTGGAGTGTTGGACAGGGGAGCACTGAAGCTTTCTTT. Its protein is CAWSVGQGSTEAFF.

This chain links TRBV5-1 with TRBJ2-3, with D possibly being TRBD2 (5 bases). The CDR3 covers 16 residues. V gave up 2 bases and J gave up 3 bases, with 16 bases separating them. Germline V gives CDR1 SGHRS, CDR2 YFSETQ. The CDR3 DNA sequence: TGCGCCAGCAGCTTACGGCGCGGGCACTTTACAGATACGCAGTATTTT. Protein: CASSLRRGHFTDTQYF.

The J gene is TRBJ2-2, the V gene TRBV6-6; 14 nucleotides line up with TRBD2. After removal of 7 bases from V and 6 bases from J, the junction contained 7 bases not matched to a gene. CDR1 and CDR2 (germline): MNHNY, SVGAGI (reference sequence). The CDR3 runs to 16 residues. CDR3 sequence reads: CASTKGTSGSPGELFF. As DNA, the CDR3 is TGTGCCAGCACCAAGGGGACTAGCGGGAGCCCCGGGGAGCTGTTTTTT.

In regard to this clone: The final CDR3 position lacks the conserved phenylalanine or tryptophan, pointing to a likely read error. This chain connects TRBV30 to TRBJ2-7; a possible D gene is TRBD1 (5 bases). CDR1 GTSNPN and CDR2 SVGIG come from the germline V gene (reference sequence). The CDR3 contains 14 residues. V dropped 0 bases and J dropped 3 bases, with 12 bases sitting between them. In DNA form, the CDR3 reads TGTGCCTGGAGTGTACCAGGGAACATCTACGAGCAGTACCTC. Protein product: CAWSVPGNIYEQYL.

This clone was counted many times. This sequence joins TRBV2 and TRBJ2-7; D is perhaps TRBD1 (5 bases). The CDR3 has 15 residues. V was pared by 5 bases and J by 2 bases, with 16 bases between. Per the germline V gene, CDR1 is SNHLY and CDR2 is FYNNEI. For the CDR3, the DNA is TGTGCCAGCAGTTTAGGGGCCCTCGTACCCTACGAGCAGTACTTC. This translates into CASSLGALVPYEQYF.

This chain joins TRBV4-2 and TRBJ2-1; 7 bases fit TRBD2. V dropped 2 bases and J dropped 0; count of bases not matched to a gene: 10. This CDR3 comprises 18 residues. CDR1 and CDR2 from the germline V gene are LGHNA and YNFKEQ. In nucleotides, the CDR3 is TGTGCCAGCAGCCAAAGAGAGGGAGCGGGACGCTCCTACAATGAGCAGTTCTTC. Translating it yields CASSQREGAGRSYNEQFF.

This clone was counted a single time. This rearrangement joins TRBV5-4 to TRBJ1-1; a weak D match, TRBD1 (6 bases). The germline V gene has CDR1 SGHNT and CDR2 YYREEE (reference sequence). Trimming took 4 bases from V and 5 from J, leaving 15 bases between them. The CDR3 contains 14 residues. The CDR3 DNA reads TGTGCCAGCAGCGATGGACAGACCCTTACTGAAGCTTTCTTT. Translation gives CASSDGQTLTEAFF. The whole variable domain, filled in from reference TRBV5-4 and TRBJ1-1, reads ETGVTQSPTHLIKTRGQQVTLRCSSQSGHNTVSWYQQALGQGPQFIFQYYREEENGRGNFPPRFSGLQFPNYSSELNVNALELDDSALYLCASSDGQTLTEAFFGQGTRLTVV.